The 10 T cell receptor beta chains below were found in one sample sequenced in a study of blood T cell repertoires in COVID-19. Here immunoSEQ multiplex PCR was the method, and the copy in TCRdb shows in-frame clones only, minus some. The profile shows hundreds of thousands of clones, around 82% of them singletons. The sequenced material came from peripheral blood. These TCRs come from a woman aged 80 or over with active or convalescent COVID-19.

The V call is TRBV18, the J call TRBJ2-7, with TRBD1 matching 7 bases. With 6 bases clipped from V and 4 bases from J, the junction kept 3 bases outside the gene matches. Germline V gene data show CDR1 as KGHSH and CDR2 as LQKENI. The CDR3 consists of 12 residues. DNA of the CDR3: TGTGCCAGCTCCCTACAGGGGTACGAGCAGTACTTC. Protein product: CASSLQGYEQYF.

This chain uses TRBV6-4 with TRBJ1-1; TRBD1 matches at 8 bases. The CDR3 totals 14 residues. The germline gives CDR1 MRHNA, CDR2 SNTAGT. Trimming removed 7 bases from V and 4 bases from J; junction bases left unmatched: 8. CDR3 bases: TGTGCCAGCACCGTAACTACAGGGGGCACTGAAGCTTTCTTT. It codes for CASTVTTGGTEAFF.

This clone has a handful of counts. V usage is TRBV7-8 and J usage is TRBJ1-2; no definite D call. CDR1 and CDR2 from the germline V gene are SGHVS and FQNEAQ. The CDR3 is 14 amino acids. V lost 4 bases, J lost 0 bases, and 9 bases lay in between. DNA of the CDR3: TGTGCCAGCAGCTCCCTCTTAGCTAACTATGGCTACACCTTC. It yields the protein CASSSLLANYGYTF.

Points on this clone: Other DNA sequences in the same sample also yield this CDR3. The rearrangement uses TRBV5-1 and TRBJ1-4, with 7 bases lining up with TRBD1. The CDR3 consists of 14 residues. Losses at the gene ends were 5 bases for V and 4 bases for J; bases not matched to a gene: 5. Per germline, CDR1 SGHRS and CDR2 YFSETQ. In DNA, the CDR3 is TGCGCCAGCAGTTCCGGGACAGTTAATGAAAAACTGTTTTTT. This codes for CASSSGTVNEKLFF.

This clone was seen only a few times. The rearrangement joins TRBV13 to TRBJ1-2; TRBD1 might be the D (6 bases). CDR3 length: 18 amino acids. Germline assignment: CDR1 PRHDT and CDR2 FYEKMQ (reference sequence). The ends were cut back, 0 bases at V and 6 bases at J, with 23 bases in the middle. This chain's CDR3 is CASSLGGDTPLEVDGYTF. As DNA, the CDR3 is TGTGCCAGCAGCTTAGGCGGGGACACCCCTTTGGAGGTGGATGGCTACACCTTC.

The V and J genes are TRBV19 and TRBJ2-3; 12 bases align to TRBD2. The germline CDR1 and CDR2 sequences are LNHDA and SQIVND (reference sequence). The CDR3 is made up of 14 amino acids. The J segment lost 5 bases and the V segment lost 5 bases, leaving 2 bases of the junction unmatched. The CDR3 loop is CASSVTSGRDTQYF. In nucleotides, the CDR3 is TGTGCCAGTAGTGTGACTAGCGGGAGAGATACGCAGTATTTT.

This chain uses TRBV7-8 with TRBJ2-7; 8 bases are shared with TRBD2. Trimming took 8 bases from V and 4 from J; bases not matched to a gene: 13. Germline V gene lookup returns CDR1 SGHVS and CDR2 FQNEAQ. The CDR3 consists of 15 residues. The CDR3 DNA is TGTGCCAGCCTCCCCAGTAGCGGGGACCCGTACGAGCAGTACTTC. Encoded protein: CASLPSSGDPYEQYF.

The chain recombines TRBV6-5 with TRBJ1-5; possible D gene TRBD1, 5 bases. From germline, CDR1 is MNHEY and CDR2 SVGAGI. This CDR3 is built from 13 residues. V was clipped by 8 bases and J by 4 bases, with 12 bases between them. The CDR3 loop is CASRTGDNQPQHF. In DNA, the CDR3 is TGTGCCAGCCGTACAGGAGATAATCAGCCCCAGCATTTT.

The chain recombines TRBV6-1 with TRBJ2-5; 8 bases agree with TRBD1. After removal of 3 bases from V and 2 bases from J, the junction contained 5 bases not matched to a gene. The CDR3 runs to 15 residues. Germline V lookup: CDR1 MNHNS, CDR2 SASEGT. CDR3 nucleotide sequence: TGTGCCAGCAGTGACCGGGACAGGCGACAAGAGACCCAGTACTTC. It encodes CASSDRDRRQETQYF.

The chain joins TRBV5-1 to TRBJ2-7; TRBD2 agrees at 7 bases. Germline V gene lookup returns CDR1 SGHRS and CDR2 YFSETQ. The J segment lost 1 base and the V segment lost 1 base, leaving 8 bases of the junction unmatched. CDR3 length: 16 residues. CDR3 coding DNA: TGCGCCAGCAGCTTGAGCGGGACCCGGGGATCCTACGAGCAGTACTTC. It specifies CASSLSGTRGSYEQYF.